Sequencing of this TCR beta chain was carried out in a study of blood T cells in healthy people across ages. Study-wide results and limits: Greater diversity and more naive CD4+ cells were seen in long-lived donors than in aged donors. As naive T cell percentage varied, TCR beta diversity correlated strongly with it.

This clonotype was seen a few times. Its specificity is not known. Next came a second PCR, run for about 6 to 11 cycles, which used a sample-barcoded 5' primer along with a J-beta primer mix. A template-switch adaptor with 12 random nucleotides tagged each cDNA molecule. Sequencing recovered at least 2.5 million CDR3-containing paired-end reads from each sample. From the 5' RACE reads, TCRdb called clonotypes with MiXCR, one entry per CDR3 protein. The table lists some 760,000 distinct CDR3 sequences, 25% of them singletons. The trim removed 5 bases at V and 5 bases at J, leaving 5 bases unmatched. The CDR3 runs to 15 residues. CDR1 and CDR2 from the germline V gene are SGHAT and FQDESV (reference sequence). The same data also contributed to another study, on T cells of mothers and their children.

The rearrangement joins TRBV11-1 to TRBJ1-4; 10 bases line up with TRBD1. Sample: blood. The clonotype originates from a boy younger than 18 in good health. CDR3 sequence: CASSIDRGPNEKLFF. In nucleotides, the CDR3 is TGTGCCAGCAGCATCGACAGGGGGCCCAATGAAAAACTGTTTTTT.